The sequence of this T cell receptor beta chain was determined in a study of identical twins. This clonotype has a count of ten or more. TCRdb reprocessed the 5' RACE reads with MiXCR, giving one entry per CDR3 protein. The sample contains some 500,000 distinct CDR3 sequences, just under 10% of which appear only once. Trimming removed 4 bases from V and 2 bases from J, with 16 bases in between. The CDR3 is made up of 16 amino acids. Germline V gene data show CDR1 as SGHTA and CDR2 as FQGTGA. These data also formed part of another study, on yellow fever vaccine responses in identical twins.

The V and J genes are TRBV7-3 and TRBJ2-3, with D possibly being TRBD1 (6 bases). The clonotype comes from a woman aged 18-29 years in good health. Sequencing used PBMCs. CDR3 loop: CASSSKKTGSTDTQYF. The CDR3 DNA reads TGTGCCAGCAGCTCAAAGAAGACAGGTTCCACAGATACGCAGTATTTT.